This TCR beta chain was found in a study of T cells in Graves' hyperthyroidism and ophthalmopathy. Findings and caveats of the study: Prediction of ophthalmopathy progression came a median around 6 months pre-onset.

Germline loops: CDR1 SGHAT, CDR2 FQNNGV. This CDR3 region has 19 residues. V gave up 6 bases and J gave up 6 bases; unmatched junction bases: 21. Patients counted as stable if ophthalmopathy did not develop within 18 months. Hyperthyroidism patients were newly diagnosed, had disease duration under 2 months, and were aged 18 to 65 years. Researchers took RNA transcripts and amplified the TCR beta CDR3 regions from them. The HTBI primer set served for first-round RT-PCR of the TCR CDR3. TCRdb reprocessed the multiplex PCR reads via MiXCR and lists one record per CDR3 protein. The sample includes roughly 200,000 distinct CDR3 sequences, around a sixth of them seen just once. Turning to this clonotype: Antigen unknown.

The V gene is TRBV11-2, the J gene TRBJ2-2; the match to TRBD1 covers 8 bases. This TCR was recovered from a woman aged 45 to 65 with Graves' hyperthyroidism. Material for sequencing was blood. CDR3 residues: CASSLSPSRQGRRAGELFF. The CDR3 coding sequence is TGTGCCAGCAGTTTATCTCCCTCTCGACAGGGGCGAAGGGCCGGGGAGCTGTTTTTT.